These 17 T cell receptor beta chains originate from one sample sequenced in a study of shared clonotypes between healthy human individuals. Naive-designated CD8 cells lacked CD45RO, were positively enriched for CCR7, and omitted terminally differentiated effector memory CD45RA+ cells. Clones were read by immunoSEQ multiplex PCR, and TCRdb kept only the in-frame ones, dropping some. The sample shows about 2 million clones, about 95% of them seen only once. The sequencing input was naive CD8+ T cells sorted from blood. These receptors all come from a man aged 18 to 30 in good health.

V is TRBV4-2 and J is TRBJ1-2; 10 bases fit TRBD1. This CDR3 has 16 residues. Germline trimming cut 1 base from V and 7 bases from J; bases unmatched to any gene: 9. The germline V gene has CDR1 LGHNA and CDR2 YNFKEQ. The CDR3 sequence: CASSQGQGAFLTGYTF. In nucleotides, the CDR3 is TGTGCCAGCAGCCAAGGACAGGGGGCGTTTTTAACTGGCTACACCTTC.

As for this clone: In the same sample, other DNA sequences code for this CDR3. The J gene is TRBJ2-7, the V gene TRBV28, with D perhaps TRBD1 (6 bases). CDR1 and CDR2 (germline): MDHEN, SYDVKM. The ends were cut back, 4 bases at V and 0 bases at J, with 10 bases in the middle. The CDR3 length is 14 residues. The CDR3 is CASSSTGSSYEQYF. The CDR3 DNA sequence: TGTGCCAGCAGTTCGACAGGAAGCTCCTACGAGCAGTACTTC.

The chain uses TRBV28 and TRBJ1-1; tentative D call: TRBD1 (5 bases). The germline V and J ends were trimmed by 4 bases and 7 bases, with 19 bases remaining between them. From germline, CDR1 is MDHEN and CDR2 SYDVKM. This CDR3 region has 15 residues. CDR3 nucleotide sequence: TGTGCCAGCAGTTCCCTAGTAACAGGACTTATTGAAGCTTTCTTT. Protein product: CASSSLVTGLIEAFF.

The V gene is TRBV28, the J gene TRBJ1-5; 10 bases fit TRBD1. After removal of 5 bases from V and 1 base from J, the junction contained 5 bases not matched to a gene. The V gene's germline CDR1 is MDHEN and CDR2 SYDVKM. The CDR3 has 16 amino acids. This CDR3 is CASSGRTGGSNQPQHF. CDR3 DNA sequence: TGTGCCAGCAGTGGACGGACAGGGGGAAGCAATCAGCCCCAGCATTTT.

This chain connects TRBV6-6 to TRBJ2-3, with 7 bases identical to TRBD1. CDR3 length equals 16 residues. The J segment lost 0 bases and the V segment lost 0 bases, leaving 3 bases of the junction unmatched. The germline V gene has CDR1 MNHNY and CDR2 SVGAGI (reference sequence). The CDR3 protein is CASSYSDRSSTDTQYF. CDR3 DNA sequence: TGTGCCAGCAGTTACTCGGACAGGAGTAGCACAGATACGCAGTATTTT.

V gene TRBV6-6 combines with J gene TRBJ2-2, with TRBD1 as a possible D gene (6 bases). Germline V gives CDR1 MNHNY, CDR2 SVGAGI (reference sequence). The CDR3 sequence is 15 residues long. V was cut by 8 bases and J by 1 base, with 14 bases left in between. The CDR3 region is CASLWTAMNTGELFF. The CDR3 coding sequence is TGTGCCAGCCTTTGGACAGCTATGAACACCGGGGAGCTGTTTTTT.

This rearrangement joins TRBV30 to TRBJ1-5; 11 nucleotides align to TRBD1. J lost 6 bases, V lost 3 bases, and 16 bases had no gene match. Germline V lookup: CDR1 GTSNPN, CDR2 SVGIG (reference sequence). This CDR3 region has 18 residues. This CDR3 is CAWSDTILMDRGRQPQHF. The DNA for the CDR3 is TGTGCCTGGAGCGACACCATTCTAATGGACAGGGGGCGTCAGCCCCAGCATTTT.

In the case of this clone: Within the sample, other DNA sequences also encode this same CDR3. CDR3 bases: TGTGCCAGCAGCTTAGCTCACGAGCAGTACTTC. It yields the protein CASSLAHEQYF. The chain employs TRBV11-2 and TRBJ2-7, with D hard to call. This CDR3 contains 11 residues. Germline V gene lookup returns CDR1 SGHAT and CDR2 FQNNGV. Trimming removed 1 base at V and 5 bases at J, with 3 bases between.

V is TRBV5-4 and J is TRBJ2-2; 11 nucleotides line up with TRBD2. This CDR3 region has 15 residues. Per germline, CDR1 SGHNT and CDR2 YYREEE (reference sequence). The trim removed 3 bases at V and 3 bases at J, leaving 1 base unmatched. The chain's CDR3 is CASSSLAGDTGELFF. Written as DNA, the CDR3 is TGTGCCAGCAGCTCACTAGCGGGAGACACCGGGGAGCTGTTTTTT.

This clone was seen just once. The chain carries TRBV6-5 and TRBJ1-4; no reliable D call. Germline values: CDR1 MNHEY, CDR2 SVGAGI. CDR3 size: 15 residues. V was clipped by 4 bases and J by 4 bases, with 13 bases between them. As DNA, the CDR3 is TGTGCCAGCAGTTGGACCGAAGGCGGTAATGAAAAACTGTTTTTT. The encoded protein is CASSWTEGGNEKLFF.

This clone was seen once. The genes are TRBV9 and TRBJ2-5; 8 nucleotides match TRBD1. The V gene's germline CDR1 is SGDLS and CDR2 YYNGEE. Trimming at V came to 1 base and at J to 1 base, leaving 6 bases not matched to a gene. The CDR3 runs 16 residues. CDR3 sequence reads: CASSVKDRDFQETQYF. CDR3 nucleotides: TGTGCCAGCAGCGTAAAGGACAGGGACTTCCAAGAGACCCAGTACTTC. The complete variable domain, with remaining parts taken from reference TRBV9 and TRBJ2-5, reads DSGVTQTPKHLITATGQRVTLRCSPRSGDLSVYWYQQSLDQGLQFLIQYYNGEERAKGNILERFSAQQFPDLHSELNLSSLELGDSALYFCASSVKDRDFQETQYFGPGTRLLVL.

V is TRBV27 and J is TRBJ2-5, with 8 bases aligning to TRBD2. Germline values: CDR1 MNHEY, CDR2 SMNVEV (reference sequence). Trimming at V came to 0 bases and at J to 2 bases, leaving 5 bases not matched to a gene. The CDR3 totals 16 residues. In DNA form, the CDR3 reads TGTGCCAGCAGTTTATCGCCTAGCGGGTTTCAAGAGACCCAGTACTTC. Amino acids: CASSLSPSGFQETQYF.

CDR3 region: CATSRDRTGSVAREQFF. CDR3 in DNA: TGTGCCACCAGCAGAGACCGCACGGGCAGCGTTGCGCGTGAGCAGTTCTTC. The V gene is TRBV15, the J gene TRBJ2-1; D gene ambiguous. Between the trimmed V and J ends, which lost 0 bases and 9 bases, there was a span of 21 bases. This CDR3 spans 17 amino acids. Germline loops: CDR1 LNHNV, CDR2 YYDKDF (reference sequence).

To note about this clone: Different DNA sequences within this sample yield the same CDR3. The CDR3 sequence is CASSYSGNGYTF. DNA for the CDR3: TGTGCCAGCAGTTACTCAGGGAATGGCTACACCTTC. This chain links TRBV6-5 with TRBJ1-2; D ambiguous. V was cut by 0 bases and J by 6 bases, with 5 bases left in between. CDR3 length: 12 residues. CDR1 and CDR2 (germline): MNHEY, SVGAGI.

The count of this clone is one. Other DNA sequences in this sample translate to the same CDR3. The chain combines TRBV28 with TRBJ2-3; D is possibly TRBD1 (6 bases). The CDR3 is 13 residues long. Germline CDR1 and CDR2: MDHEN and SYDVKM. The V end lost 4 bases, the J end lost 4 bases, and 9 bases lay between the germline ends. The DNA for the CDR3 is TGTGCCAGCAGTTACAGGGCCGCAGATACGCAGTATTTT. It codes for CASSYRAADTQYF.

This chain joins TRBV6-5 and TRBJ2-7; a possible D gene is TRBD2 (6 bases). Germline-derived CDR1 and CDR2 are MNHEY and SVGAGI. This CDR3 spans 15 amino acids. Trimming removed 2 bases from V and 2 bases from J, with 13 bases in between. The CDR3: CASSYIGGEAYEQYF. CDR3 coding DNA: TGTGCCAGCAGTTACATCGGCGGGGAGGCCTACGAGCAGTACTTC.

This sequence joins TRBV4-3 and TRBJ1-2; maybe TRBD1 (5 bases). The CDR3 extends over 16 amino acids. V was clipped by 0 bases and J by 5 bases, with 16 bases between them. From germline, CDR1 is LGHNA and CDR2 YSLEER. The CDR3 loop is CASSQDRSRGGYGYTF. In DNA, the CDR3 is TGCGCCAGCAGCCAAGACAGGAGCCGCGGGGGGTATGGCTACACCTTC.